The next 19 T cell receptor beta chains were all read from a single sample in a study of neoadjuvant nivolumab and ipilimumab in lung cancer. Measured with immunoSEQ multiplex PCR; TCRdb has only the in-frame clones, and not every one. The repertoire consists of some 37,000 clones, with roughly 89% occurring once and the leading ten covering roughly 3.4%. The sample consisted of peripheral blood, taken before neoadjuvant nivolumab, alone or with ipilimumab. Source of these receptors: an adult with non-small cell lung cancer.

The chain has TRBV27 and TRBJ1-2, with a possible D match to TRBD1 (5 bases). Trimming took 0 bases from V and 2 from J, leaving 10 bases between them. This CDR3 spans 15 amino acids. The germline gives CDR1 MNHEY, CDR2 SMNVEV (reference sequence). The CDR3 coding sequence is TGTGCCAGCAGTTTATCGACCGGGGGAAACTATGGCTACACCTTC. It encodes CASSLSTGGNYGYTF.

The chain is built from TRBV7-2 and TRBJ2-7, with D perhaps matching TRBD2 (5 bases). V was clipped by 1 base and J by 5 bases, with 12 bases between them. The length of the CDR3 is 14 residues. CDR1 SGHTA and CDR2 FQGNSA come from the germline V gene. This CDR3 reads CASSLVPADHEQYF. The CDR3 coding sequence is TGTGCCAGCAGCTTAGTTCCAGCGGACCACGAGCAGTACTTC.

V and J are TRBV11-2 and TRBJ2-7; 10 nucleotides align to TRBD1. Unmatched junction bases numbered 2, after V lost 4 bases and J lost 2 bases. The germline V gene encodes CDR1 SGHAT and CDR2 FQNNGV. The CDR3 totals 14 residues. The CDR3 DNA sequence: TGTGCCAGCAGCTGGGGACAGGGGCCCTACGAGCAGTACTTC. Its translation is CASSWGQGPYEQYF.

This chain connects TRBV30 to TRBJ1-4, with D possibly matching TRBD1 (5 bases). The V end was cut by 1 base, the J end by 6 bases, with 12 bases between. Germline lookup yields CDR1 GTSNPN and CDR2 SVGIG (reference sequence). This CDR3 contains 14 residues. The CDR3 DNA follows: TGTGCCTGGAGTGAAGGGACGGGGGATGAAAAACTGTTTTTT. Its protein product is CAWSEGTGDEKLFF.

The V call is TRBV6-5, the J call TRBJ1-5; possible D gene TRBD1, 5 bases. This CDR3 contains 15 residues. V gave up 4 bases and J gave up 6 bases, with 16 bases separating them. Looked up from germline, CDR1 is MNHEY and CDR2 is SVGAGI. The CDR3 nucleotides read TGTGCCAGCAGTTTCGACAGCACCGCCGGTCAGCCCCAGCATTTT. This encodes CASSFDSTAGQPQHF.

The chain has TRBV11-2 and TRBJ1-1; D is unclear. The germline gives CDR1 SGHAT, CDR2 FQNNGV. The ends were cut back, 5 bases at V and 5 bases at J, with 15 bases in the middle. This CDR3 contains 14 residues. As DNA, the CDR3 is TGTGCCAGCAGCGCCCGGCCGAGCGGGACTGAAGCTTTCTTT. It specifies CASSARPSGTEAFF.

The chain uses TRBV5-1 and TRBJ1-1, with D possibly matching TRBD1 (6 bases). The CDR3 is made up of 16 amino acids. The ends were cut back, 4 bases at V and 6 bases at J, with 22 bases in the middle. Germline V gene data show CDR1 as SGHRS and CDR2 as YFSETQ. The CDR3 coding sequence is TGCGCCAGCAGCGCGGGCGAACAGGGAACGAGAGCTGAAGCTTTCTTT. Amino acids: CASSAGEQGTRAEAFF.

This sequence joins TRBV2 and TRBJ2-7; the match to TRBD1 covers 9 bases. The V segment lost 7 bases and the J segment 1 base; nucleotides outside the gene matches: 5. Germline CDR1 and CDR2: SNHLY and FYNNEI. The CDR3 has 14 residues. The CDR3 protein is CASTLGQGSYEQYF. CDR3 nucleotide sequence: TGTGCCAGCACCCTAGGACAGGGGTCCTACGAGCAGTACTTC.

The chain has TRBV19 and TRBJ2-7; 10 nucleotides align to TRBD2. The germline gives CDR1 LNHDA, CDR2 SQIVND (reference sequence). CDR3 size: 15 residues. The V segment lost 3 bases and the J segment 4 bases; nucleotides outside the gene matches: 6. CDR3 coding DNA: TGTGCCAGTAGTATGCTAGCGGGAGAGGGTTACGAGCAGTACTTC. Translation gives CASSMLAGEGYEQYF.

Only a few counts were recorded for this clone. This chain uses TRBV28 with TRBJ1-1; D unclear. CDR1 is MDHEN, CDR2 SYDVKM, per germline. V gave up 1 base and J gave up 1 base, with 7 bases separating them. The CDR3 has 14 amino acids. CDR3 amino acids: CASSLYGANTEAFF. CDR3 coding DNA: TGTGCCAGCAGTTTATACGGAGCGAACACTGAAGCTTTCTTT. Looking up the rest from reference TRBV28 and TRBJ1-1 gives the full variable domain: DVKVTQSSRYLVKRTGEKVFLECVQDMDHENMFWYRQDPGLGLRLIYFSYDVKMKEKGDIPEGYSVSREKKERFSLILESASTNQTSMYLCASSLYGANTEAFFGQGTRLTVV.

The V and J genes are TRBV4-2 and TRBJ2-2; no firm D call. V lost 6 bases to trimming and J lost 3 bases, with 8 bases between them. Germline V CDR1 and CDR2: LGHNA, YNFKEQ. The CDR3 has 13 amino acids. The CDR3 protein is CASRAFDTGELFF. The CDR3 DNA reads TGTGCCAGCAGGGCTTTTGACACCGGGGAGCTGTTTTTT.

J is TRBJ1-1 and V is TRBV7-2; the D gene is possibly TRBD1 (6 bases). The germline V gene has CDR1 SGHTA and CDR2 FQGNSA. CDR3 length equals 14 residues. V was cut by 2 bases and J by 1 base, with 8 bases left in between. CDR3 in amino acids: CASSLRTENTEAFF. CDR3 nucleotide sequence: TGTGCCAGCAGCTTACGGACAGAGAACACTGAAGCTTTCTTT. The full variable domain, completed using reference TRBV7-2 and TRBJ1-1, is GAGVSQSPSNKVTEKGKDVELRCDPISGHTALYWYRQSLGQGLEFLIYFQGNSAPDKSGLPSDRFSAERTGGSVSTLTIQRTQQEDSAVYLCASSLRTENTEAFFGQGTRLTVV.

The CDR3 nucleotides read TGTGCCACCAGCAGGTCGGACAGAACTGAAGCTTTCTTT. Protein: CATSRSDRTEAFF. The chain recombines TRBV15 with TRBJ1-1; D perhaps matches TRBD1 (6 bases). Germline V gene lookup returns CDR1 LNHNV and CDR2 YYDKDF (reference sequence). The CDR3 runs to 13 residues. Trimming pared 3 bases from V and 5 bases from J, leaving 10 bases between.

Only one count was recorded for this clone. V usage is TRBV4-2 and J usage is TRBJ2-4; 9 bases are shared with TRBD1. The germline CDR1 and CDR2 sequences are LGHNA and YNFKEQ. Unmatched junction bases numbered 4, after V lost 4 bases and J lost 6 bases. CDR3 length: 14 amino acids. The CDR3 DNA sequence: TGTGCCAGCAGCCCCGCGGGACAGGGAAACATTCAGTACTTC. This encodes CASSPAGQGNIQYF.

The chain couples TRBV28 to TRBJ1-2, with D perhaps TRBD1 (6 bases). The CDR3 is made up of 18 amino acids. V lost 1 base, J lost 7 bases, and 25 bases lay in between. The germline V gene has CDR1 MDHEN and CDR2 SYDVKM. Written as DNA, the CDR3 is TGTGCCAGCAGTTTATTTGGACAGAACCCACTCTTCACCACTGGCTACACCTTC. Translated, it gives CASSLFGQNPLFTTGYTF.

The V call is TRBV7-2, the J call TRBJ1-2; 8 bases fit TRBD1. This CDR3 is built from 14 residues. The V gene end was trimmed by 4 bases and the J gene end by 8 bases; junction bases not matched to a gene: 9. Germline CDR1 is SGHTA and CDR2 is FQGNSA. Here the CDR3 reads CASSSPGGAEGYTF. CDR3 DNA: TGTGCCAGCAGCTCCCCAGGGGGCGCGGAGGGCTACACCTTC. The entire variable domain, with the rest obtained from reference TRBV7-2 and TRBJ1-2, is as follows: GAGVSQSPSNKVTEKGKDVELRCDPISGHTALYWYRQSLGQGLEFLIYFQGNSAPDKSGLPSDRFSAERTGGSVSTLTIQRTQQEDSAVYLCASSSPGGAEGYTFGSGTRLTVV.

V is TRBV4-2 and J is TRBJ2-1; D gene ambiguous. Trimming shortened V by 4 bases and J by 5 bases, and 3 bases separated the two germline ends. Germline V gene data show CDR1 as LGHNA and CDR2 as YNFKEQ. The CDR3 is made up of 11 amino acids. CDR3 loop: CASSLNNEQFF. The CDR3 bases are TGTGCCAGCAGCCTCAACAATGAGCAGTTCTTC.

The V call is TRBV27, the J call TRBJ2-3; no clear D gene. V lost 3 bases and J 2 bases, leaving 6 bases between the germline ends. The germline V gene has CDR1 MNHEY and CDR2 SMNVEV (reference sequence). This CDR3 comprises 13 residues. The CDR3 nucleotides are TGTGCCAGCAGTTTCTTCTTCACAGATACGCAGTATTTT. Amino acids: CASSFFFTDTQYF.

Only a few counts were recorded for this clone. The chain uses TRBV5-4 and TRBJ2-2; D not certain. Between the trimmed V and J ends, which lost 4 bases and 4 bases, there was a span of 5 bases. Germline assignment: CDR1 SGHNT and CDR2 YYREEE (reference sequence). CDR3 length: 12 amino acids. In DNA, the CDR3 is TGTGCCAGCAGCCGTTCCACCGGGGAGCTGTTTTTT. As protein: CASSRSTGELFF.